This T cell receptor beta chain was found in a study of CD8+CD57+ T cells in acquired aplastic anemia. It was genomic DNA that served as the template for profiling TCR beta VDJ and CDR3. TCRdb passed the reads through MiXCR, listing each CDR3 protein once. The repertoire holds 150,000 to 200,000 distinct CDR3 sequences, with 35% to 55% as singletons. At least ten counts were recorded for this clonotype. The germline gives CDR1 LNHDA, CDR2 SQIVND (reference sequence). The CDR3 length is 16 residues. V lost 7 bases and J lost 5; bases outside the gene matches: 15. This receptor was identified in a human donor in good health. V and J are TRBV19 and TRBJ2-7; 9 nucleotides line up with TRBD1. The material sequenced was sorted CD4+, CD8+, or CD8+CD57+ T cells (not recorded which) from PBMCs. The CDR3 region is CASIGYLTGGWDEQYF. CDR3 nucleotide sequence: TGTGCCAGTATAGGATACCTGACAGGGGGATGGGACGAGCAGTACTTC.